The 17 T cell receptor beta chains in this list originate from one sample, sequenced in a study of shared clonotypes between healthy human individuals. Sequenced by immunoSEQ multiplex PCR; TCRdb stores in-frame clones only, minus some. The profile covers about 1.5 million clones, with more than 95% appearing a single time and approximately 1.1% taken by the ten largest. The specimen was naive CD4+ T cells sorted from blood. Documented subset: CD45RA+ positively selected. The origin of the receptors is a young man in good health.

V gene TRBV5-1 combines with J gene TRBJ2-3, with D uncertain. V was shortened by 1 base and J by 0 bases, with 9 bases between the two germline ends. CDR3 length equals 15 residues. The germline V gene has CDR1 SGHRS and CDR2 YFSETQ. The CDR3 DNA is TGCGCCAGCAGCTTGCCTGGGCCGAGCACAGATACGCAGTATTTT. It translates to CASSLPGPSTDTQYF.

This rearrangement joins TRBV15 to TRBJ1-2, with D possibly TRBD1 on 5 matching bases. The CDR3 has 14 amino acids. Germline CDR1 LNHNV, CDR2 YYDKDF (reference sequence). Trimming removed 0 bases from V and 4 bases from J, with 9 bases in between. CDR3 nucleotide sequence: TGTGCCACCAGCAGAGAAGAGGGACCCTATGGCTACACCTTC. This sequence encodes CATSREEGPYGYTF.

The chain couples TRBV5-1 to TRBJ1-2, with TRBD1 as a possible D gene (6 bases). There are 14 residues in the CDR3. Looked up from germline, CDR1 is SGHRS and CDR2 is YFSETQ. V dropped 7 bases and J dropped 7 bases, with 20 bases sitting between them. The CDR3 protein is CASSWGGAEGGYTF. As DNA, the CDR3 is TGCGCCAGCTCATGGGGGGGCGCGGAAGGTGGCTACACCTTC. Full variable domain (rest looked up from reference TRBV5-1 and TRBJ1-2): KAGVTQTPRYLIKTRGQQVTLSCSPISGHRSVSWYQQTPGQGLQFLFEYFSETQRNKGNFPGRFSGRQFSNSRSEMNVSTLELGDSALYLCASSWGGAEGGYTFGSGTRLTVV.

The V call is TRBV18, the J call TRBJ2-7; D is unresolved. This CDR3 is 14 amino acids long. V gave up 3 bases and J gave up 4 bases, with 13 bases separating them. From germline, CDR1 is KGHSH and CDR2 LQKENI. The CDR3 region is CASSPVQMRYEQYF. The CDR3 coding sequence is TGTGCCAGCTCACCGGTTCAAATGAGGTACGAGCAGTACTTC.

This chain connects TRBV5-1 to TRBJ2-1; 7 nucleotides align to TRBD2. Trimming took 0 bases from V and 3 from J; bases not matched to a gene: 6. This CDR3 is built from 16 residues. Germline V gene data show CDR1 as SGHRS and CDR2 as YFSETQ. CDR3 sequence reads: CASSLVILADYNEQFF. CDR3 DNA sequence: TGCGCCAGCAGCTTGGTTATTCTAGCGGACTACAATGAGCAGTTCTTC.

This chain links TRBV9 with TRBJ1-1; 10 bases map to TRBD1. Germline V lookup: CDR1 SGDLS, CDR2 YYNGEE. CDR3 size: 14 residues. Trimming cost V 4 bases and J 5 bases; bases outside gene matches: 5. In DNA, the CDR3 is TGTGCCAGCAGCCGACAGGGGGCTGGGACTGAAGCTTTCTTT. It encodes CASSRQGAGTEAFF.

The V call is TRBV10-3, the J call TRBJ1-1; the D gene is possibly TRBD1 (6 bases). CDR3 length: 12 amino acids. With 11 bases removed from V and 0 bases from J, the gap between germline ends came to 10 bases. Germline CDR1 is ENHRY and CDR2 is SYGVKD. CDR3 residues: CAAGALNTEAFF. For the CDR3, the DNA is TGTGCCGCGGGGGCCCTGAACACTGAAGCTTTCTTT.

Here the CDR3 DNA reads TGTGCCAGCAGTGAGGCTCTTAGCTCTGGGGCCAACGTCCTGACTTTC. It codes for CASSEALSSGANVLTF. The chain links TRBV2 to TRBJ2-6; D remains ambiguous. This CDR3 has 16 residues. V lost 3 bases and J lost 0, with 9 bases in between. Per the germline V gene, CDR1 is SNHLY and CDR2 is FYNNEI.

This chain links TRBV6-5 with TRBJ1-1, with unresolved D. Germline V gene data show CDR1 as MNHEY and CDR2 as SVGAGI. V lost 6 bases, J lost 2 bases, and 10 bases lay in between. The CDR3 is made up of 13 amino acids. The DNA of the CDR3 is TGTGCCAGCAGGGATGTGGTAAACACTGAAGCTTTCTTT. It is translated as CASRDVVNTEAFF.

The chain couples TRBV10-3 to TRBJ1-2, with 7 bases identical to TRBD1. CDR3 size: 13 residues. The ends lost 0 bases at V and 8 bases at J; junction bases unmatched: 3. Looked up from germline, CDR1 is ENHRY and CDR2 is SYGVKD. The CDR3 DNA is TGTGCCATCAGTGAGTCGGACAGGACGGGCTACACCTTC. Its translation is CAISESDRTGYTF.

The chain has TRBV9 and TRBJ1-2; D is undetermined. This CDR3 is 16 amino acids long. Per germline, CDR1 SGDLS and CDR2 YYNGEE. Trimming took off 2 bases at V and 2 bases at J, with 16 bases between the two ends. The chain's CDR3 is CASSVSGGDANYGYTF. Here the CDR3 DNA reads TGTGCCAGCAGCGTTAGCGGTGGTGATGCGAACTATGGCTACACCTTC.

The V call is TRBV19, the J call TRBJ2-6; D remains ambiguous. Germline CDR1 is LNHDA and CDR2 is SQIVND (reference sequence). The length of the CDR3 is 13 residues. V was clipped by 8 bases and J by 4 bases, with 9 bases between them. CDR3 coding DNA: TGTGCCAGTGAGGCCCTCGGGGCCAACGTCCTGACTTTC. It specifies CASEALGANVLTF.

Of note for this clone: The same CDR3 can be traced to other DNA sequences in this sample. V is TRBV2 and J is TRBJ2-5; D is unclear. Trimming cost V 8 bases and J 0 bases, with 4 bases left between them. The CDR3 loop spans 11 amino acids. Germline-derived CDR1 and CDR2 are SNHLY and FYNNEI. CDR3 sequence reads: CASRYQETQYF. CDR3 DNA: TGTGCCAGCCGGTACCAAGAGACCCAGTACTTC.

J is TRBJ1-5 and V is TRBV28, with D possibly being TRBD1 (5 bases). Looked up from germline, CDR1 is MDHEN and CDR2 is SYDVKM. With 10 bases removed from V and 0 bases from J, the gap between germline ends came to 13 bases. The CDR3 contains 14 residues. The CDR3 bases are TGTGCCACTGGGGCGACAGATAGCAATCAGCCCCAGCATTTT. Its translation is CATGATDSNQPQHF.

The CDR3 sequence is CASSYPPREGSETQYF. CDR3 DNA sequence: TGTGCCAGCAGTTACCCCCCCCGGGAGGGAAGCGAGACCCAGTACTTC. J is TRBJ2-5 and V is TRBV6-6, with 8 bases matching TRBD2. Germline V gene data show CDR1 as MNHNY and CDR2 as SVGAGI (reference sequence). The CDR3 sequence is 16 residues long. The junction had 10 bases not matched to a gene; V was cut back by 2 bases and J by 5 bases.

The chain links TRBV7-9 to TRBJ2-1; 11 bases map to TRBD2. The CDR3 contains 15 residues. Germline V gene sequence: CDR1 SEHNR, CDR2 FQNEAQ (reference sequence). With 5 bases clipped from V and 7 bases from J, the junction kept 7 bases outside the gene matches. Written as DNA, the CDR3 is TGTGCCAGCAGCCAAAAGGGACTAGCGGAGAATGAGCAGTTCTTC. Its protein is CASSQKGLAENEQFF.

The chain combines TRBV18 with TRBJ1-3; no firm D call. Trimming cost V 6 bases and J 0 bases, with 6 bases left between them. CDR1 is KGHSH and CDR2 is LQKENI in the germline V gene. CDR3 length equals 13 residues. The CDR3 DNA follows: TGTGCCAGCTCGGTCGCCTCTGGAAACACCATATATTTT. It specifies CASSVASGNTIYF.